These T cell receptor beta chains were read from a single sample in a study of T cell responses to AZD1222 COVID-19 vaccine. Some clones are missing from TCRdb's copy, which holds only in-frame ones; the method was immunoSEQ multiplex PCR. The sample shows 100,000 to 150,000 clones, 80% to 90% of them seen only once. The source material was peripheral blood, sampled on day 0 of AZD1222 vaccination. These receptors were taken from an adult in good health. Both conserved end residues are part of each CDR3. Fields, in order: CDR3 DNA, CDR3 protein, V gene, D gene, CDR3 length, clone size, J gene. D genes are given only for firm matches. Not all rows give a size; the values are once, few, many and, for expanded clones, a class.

cdr3_nt: TGTGCCAGCAGCTTAGAAGCGGGGGGGACGCAAGAGACCCAGTACTTC
cdr3_aa: CASSLEAGGTQETQYF
v_call: TRBV11-2
d_call: TRBD2
cdr3_length: 16
clone_size: NA
j_call: TRBJ2-5

cdr3_nt: TGTGCCAGCTCACCCCCAGAAGGGTTGATCACTGAAGCTTTCTTT
cdr3_aa: CASSPPEGLITEAFF
v_call: TRBV18
d_call: NA
cdr3_length: 15
clone_size: few
j_call: TRBJ1-1

cdr3_nt: TGCAGCGTTGAAGATTACGGGGCTTCCGACACTGAAGCTTTCTTT
cdr3_aa: CSVEDYGASDTEAFF
v_call: TRBV29-1
d_call: NA
cdr3_length: 15
clone_size: NA
j_call: TRBJ1-1

cdr3_nt: TGTGCCAGCTCACCCGGGGCTTCCTACGAGCAGTACTTC
cdr3_aa: CASSPGASYEQYF
v_call: TRBV18
d_call: NA
cdr3_length: 13
clone_size: once
j_call: TRBJ2-7

cdr3_nt: TGCGCCAGCTTTCTCGGCGGGGGTAGCACAGATACGCAGTATTTT
cdr3_aa: CASFLGGGSTDTQYF
v_call: TRBV5-1
d_call: TRBD2
cdr3_length: 15
clone_size: NA
j_call: TRBJ2-3

cdr3_nt: TGCGCCAGCAGCCAAGAAGAGGGACTAGCGCAGTTCTTC
cdr3_aa: CASSQEEGLAQFF
v_call: TRBV4-3
d_call: TRBD2
cdr3_length: 13
clone_size: NA
j_call: TRBJ2-1

cdr3_nt: TGTGCCAGCAGTCAAGAGACCCAGTACTTC
cdr3_aa: CASSQETQYF
v_call: TRBV28
d_call: NA
cdr3_length: 10
clone_size: NA
j_call: TRBJ2-5

cdr3_nt: TGTGCCAGCAGCTTATTGGCCTCCCCCCTCTATGGCTACACCTTC
cdr3_aa: CASSLLASPLYGYTF
v_call: TRBV7-3
d_call: NA
cdr3_length: 15
clone_size: NA
j_call: TRBJ1-2

cdr3_nt: TGTGCCAGCACTCCCGGGGCACGGTCAGGGGAGCAGTACTTC
cdr3_aa: CASTPGARSGEQYF
v_call: TRBV28
d_call: NA
cdr3_length: 14
clone_size: NA
j_call: TRBJ2-7

cdr3_nt: TGTGCCATCAGTGCCGGGACAAATGTTGGTTCACCCCTCCACTTT
cdr3_aa: CAISAGTNVGSPLHF
v_call: TRBV10-3
d_call: NA
cdr3_length: 15
clone_size: once
j_call: TRBJ1-6

cdr3_nt: TGTGCCAGCAGTTACTCCGCGGGGTTAGCCAAAAACATTCAGTACTTC
cdr3_aa: CASSYSAGLAKNIQYF
v_call: TRBV6-2/TRBV6-3
d_call: NA
cdr3_length: 16
clone_size: NA
j_call: TRBJ2-4

cdr3_nt: TGTGCCAGCCGCCTTGGGGGGGCGGGAAATAGCAATCAGCCCCAGCATTTT
cdr3_aa: CASRLGGAGNSNQPQHF
v_call: TRBV19
d_call: NA
cdr3_length: 17
clone_size: NA
j_call: TRBJ1-5

cdr3_nt: TGTGCCAGCAGCTTAGGAGTTGGTATAGCGGTTGAGACCCAGTACTTC
cdr3_aa: CASSLGVGIAVETQYF
v_call: TRBV7-2
d_call: NA
cdr3_length: 16
clone_size: NA
j_call: TRBJ2-5

cdr3_nt: TGTGCCAGCCCGGGACACCTGAACACTGAAGCTTTCTTT
cdr3_aa: CASPGHLNTEAFF
v_call: TRBV6-5
d_call: NA
cdr3_length: 13
clone_size: NA
j_call: TRBJ1-1

cdr3_nt: TGTGCCAGCTCACCTGGGTATCAGGGCGAGCAGTACTTC
cdr3_aa: CASSPGYQGEQYF
v_call: TRBV18
d_call: NA
cdr3_length: 13
clone_size: few
j_call: TRBJ2-7

cdr3_nt: TGTGCCAGTAGTATAGTCCCCGGACAGGGAGGCGAAGCTTTCTTT
cdr3_aa: CASSIVPGQGGEAFF
v_call: TRBV19
d_call: TRBD1
cdr3_length: 15
clone_size: NA
j_call: TRBJ1-1

cdr3_nt: TGTGCCAGCAGTTTCCAAGACAGGGTCGGAAATGAGCAGTTCTTC
cdr3_aa: CASSFQDRVGNEQFF
v_call: TRBV27
d_call: TRBD1
cdr3_length: 15
clone_size: few
j_call: TRBJ2-1

cdr3_nt: TGTGCCAGTAGTACCTCCCGGGAAAGGGTTTTCTTT
cdr3_aa: CASSTSRERVFF
v_call: TRBV19
d_call: NA
cdr3_length: 12
clone_size: NA
j_call: TRBJ1-1

cdr3_nt: TGTGCCAGCAGCCTAGTCGCCGCCCTCTATGGCTACACCTTC
cdr3_aa: CASSLVAALYGYTF
v_call: TRBV5-5
d_call: NA
cdr3_length: 14
clone_size: NA
j_call: TRBJ1-2

cdr3_nt: TGCGCCAGCAGCGACGAGGGGGACCTTGGCTACACCTTC
cdr3_aa: CASSDEGDLGYTF
v_call: TRBV5-1
d_call: NA
cdr3_length: 13
clone_size: NA
j_call: TRBJ1-2

cdr3_nt: TGCGCCAGCAGCTACCTGACCCCCGTAGCGAACACCGGGGAGCTGTTTTTT
cdr3_aa: CASSYLTPVANTGELFF
v_call: TRBV5-1
d_call: NA
cdr3_length: 17
clone_size: NA
j_call: TRBJ2-2

cdr3_nt: TGCGCCAGCAGCCAAGTCCTTTTTTCGGTAGAAGGGACCAAAAACATTCAGTACTTC
cdr3_aa: CASSQVLFSVEGTKNIQYF
v_call: TRBV4-3
d_call: NA
cdr3_length: 19
clone_size: NA
j_call: TRBJ2-4

cdr3_nt: TGTGCCAGCAGTTATCACAGGGGCGAGCAGTACTTC
cdr3_aa: CASSYHRGEQYF
v_call: TRBV6-2/TRBV6-3
d_call: TRBD1
cdr3_length: 12
clone_size: NA
j_call: TRBJ2-7

cdr3_nt: TGTGCCAGCAGCCAGAGGGGACTAGGGGACGGAGAGCAGTTCTTC
cdr3_aa: CASSQRGLGDGEQFF
v_call: TRBV3-1/TRBV3-2
d_call: TRBD2
cdr3_length: 15
clone_size: NA
j_call: TRBJ2-1

cdr3_nt: TGTGCCAGCACTGCTCCCGGGACAGGGAAGGAGACCCAGTACTTC
cdr3_aa: CASTAPGTGKETQYF
v_call: TRBV25-1
d_call: TRBD1
cdr3_length: 15
clone_size: NA
j_call: TRBJ2-5

cdr3_nt: TGTGCCAGCAGCTCGGGACGCTCGAGCACAGATACGCAGTATTTT
cdr3_aa: CASSSGRSSTDTQYF
v_call: TRBV5-4
d_call: NA
cdr3_length: 15
clone_size: NA
j_call: TRBJ2-3

cdr3_nt: TGTGCCAGCAGCTCACGAACCTACAATGAGCAGTTCTTC
cdr3_aa: CASSSRTYNEQFF
v_call: TRBV7-2
d_call: NA
cdr3_length: 13
clone_size: NA
j_call: TRBJ2-1

cdr3_nt: TGCGCCAGCAGCGAAGGCCCTTGGTCCTACAATGAGCAGTTCTTC
cdr3_aa: CASSEGPWSYNEQFF
v_call: TRBV4-1
d_call: NA
cdr3_length: 15
clone_size: NA
j_call: TRBJ2-1

cdr3_nt: TGTGCCAGCAGCCTGCGGGGGATCGCCTACGAGCAGTACTTC
cdr3_aa: CASSLRGIAYEQYF
v_call: TRBV13
d_call: TRBD2
cdr3_length: 14
clone_size: NA
j_call: TRBJ2-7

cdr3_nt: TGTGCCAGCAGTTTTTCTGGGGCGACGCTGGGATTATACTACGAGCAGTACTTC
cdr3_aa: CASSFSGATLGLYYEQYF
v_call: TRBV28
d_call: NA
cdr3_length: 18
clone_size: NA
j_call: TRBJ2-7

cdr3_nt: TGTGCCAGCAGCTTCCTGGACAGGGAAGCAAACTATGGCTACACCTTC
cdr3_aa: CASSFLDREANYGYTF
v_call: TRBV5-6
d_call: TRBD1
cdr3_length: 16
clone_size: NA
j_call: TRBJ1-2

cdr3_nt: TGTGCCATCAGATTCGGGACTGATAATAATTCACCCCTCCACTTT
cdr3_aa: CAIRFGTDNNSPLHF
v_call: TRBV10-3
d_call: NA
cdr3_length: 15
clone_size: NA
j_call: TRBJ1-6

cdr3_nt: TGTGCCAGCAGCTTTATGGGGGGCAGGGCAGATACGCAGTATTTT
cdr3_aa: CASSFMGGRADTQYF
v_call: TRBV7-2
d_call: NA
cdr3_length: 15
clone_size: NA
j_call: TRBJ2-3

cdr3_nt: TGTGCCAGCAGTGAAATAGCGGGGACCGGGGAGCTGTTTTTT
cdr3_aa: CASSEIAGTGELFF
v_call: TRBV2
d_call: TRBD2
cdr3_length: 14
clone_size: NA
j_call: TRBJ2-2

cdr3_nt: TGTGCCAGCAGAGCCCCCTATGGCTACACCTTC
cdr3_aa: CASRAPYGYTF
v_call: TRBV28
d_call: NA
cdr3_length: 11
clone_size: NA
j_call: TRBJ1-2

cdr3_nt: TGTGCCAGCAGCTTGCCGGGGGGTTACTCCTACAATGAGCAGTTCTTC
cdr3_aa: CASSLPGGYSYNEQFF
v_call: TRBV5-5
d_call: TRBD2
cdr3_length: 16
clone_size: NA
j_call: TRBJ2-1

cdr3_nt: TGTGCCAGCAGCGCCAACCGGCCAGGGGGGGGCTACGAGCAGTACTTC
cdr3_aa: CASSANRPGGGYEQYF
v_call: TRBV3-1/TRBV3-2
d_call: NA
cdr3_length: 16
clone_size: NA
j_call: TRBJ2-7

cdr3_nt: TGTGCCAGCAGCTTAGAAGTTGTAGGGGCGGCGGGGGGCTATGACGAGCAGTACTTC
cdr3_aa: CASSLEVVGAAGGYDEQYF
v_call: TRBV7-8
d_call: TRBD2
cdr3_length: 19
clone_size: NA
j_call: TRBJ2-7

cdr3_nt: TGTGCCAGCAGCCCTTTCACGCAGGGAATCACTGGAAACACCATATATTTT
cdr3_aa: CASSPFTQGITGNTIYF
v_call: TRBV3-1/TRBV3-2
d_call: NA
cdr3_length: 17
clone_size: NA
j_call: TRBJ1-3

cdr3_nt: TGCGCCAGCACCCTGGGCCACAGTGGACAAGAGACCCAGTACTTC
cdr3_aa: CASTLGHSGQETQYF
v_call: TRBV10-1
d_call: NA
cdr3_length: 15
clone_size: NA
j_call: TRBJ2-5

cdr3_nt: TGTGCCAGCAGCTCCCAGGGAAGGACTAATGAAAAACTGTTTTTT
cdr3_aa: CASSSQGRTNEKLFF
v_call: TRBV5-4
d_call: NA
cdr3_length: 15
clone_size: NA
j_call: TRBJ1-4

cdr3_nt: TGTGCCAGCAGCGTAAGCGGGGGCGCAGATACGCAGTATTTT
cdr3_aa: CASSVSGGADTQYF
v_call: TRBV9
d_call: TRBD2
cdr3_length: 14
clone_size: NA
j_call: TRBJ2-3

cdr3_nt: TGTGCCAGCAGCACCCGACAGGGTCGAGGGGAGCTGTTTTTT
cdr3_aa: CASSTRQGRGELFF
v_call: TRBV3-1/TRBV3-2
d_call: TRBD1
cdr3_length: 14
clone_size: NA
j_call: TRBJ2-2

cdr3_nt: TGCGCCAGCAGCCCCGAGGGGACCCACTACGAGCAGTACTTC
cdr3_aa: CASSPEGTHYEQYF
v_call: TRBV5-1
d_call: NA
cdr3_length: 14
clone_size: few
j_call: TRBJ2-7

cdr3_nt: TGTGCCAGCAGCTTACGGGGGTCCTATGGCTACACCTTC
cdr3_aa: CASSLRGSYGYTF
v_call: TRBV7-2
d_call: NA
cdr3_length: 13
clone_size: NA
j_call: TRBJ1-2

cdr3_nt: TGCAGCGTTAGCAGGGGACAGGGCTACGAGCAGTACTTC
cdr3_aa: CSVSRGQGYEQYF
v_call: TRBV29-1
d_call: TRBD1
cdr3_length: 13
clone_size: NA
j_call: TRBJ2-7

cdr3_nt: TGTGCCAACTCCCCGGGGAAAGGGAGGGGAAGCAATCAGCCCCAGCATTTT
cdr3_aa: CANSPGKGRGSNQPQHF
v_call: TRBV28
d_call: NA
cdr3_length: 17
clone_size: once
j_call: TRBJ1-5

cdr3_nt: TGCAGCGTGACACAGGGGGGAAGCAATCAGCCCCAGCATTTT
cdr3_aa: CSVTQGGSNQPQHF
v_call: TRBV29-1
d_call: TRBD1
cdr3_length: 14
clone_size: once
j_call: TRBJ1-5

cdr3_nt: TGTGCCAGCAGTTTTGTTACAGGGGGAGAAAAACTGTTTTTT
cdr3_aa: CASSFVTGGEKLFF
v_call: TRBV28
d_call: TRBD1
cdr3_length: 14
clone_size: NA
j_call: TRBJ1-4

cdr3_nt: TGTGCCAGTAGTATAACACCGGACCCTGACTTCAGGGCAGATACGCAGTATTTT
cdr3_aa: CASSITPDPDFRADTQYF
v_call: TRBV19
d_call: NA
cdr3_length: 18
clone_size: NA
j_call: TRBJ2-3

cdr3_nt: TGTGCCAGTAGTCCTCGGACAGCAAAAATGAACACTGAAGCTTTCTTT
cdr3_aa: CASSPRTAKMNTEAFF
v_call: TRBV19
d_call: NA
cdr3_length: 16
clone_size: NA
j_call: TRBJ1-1